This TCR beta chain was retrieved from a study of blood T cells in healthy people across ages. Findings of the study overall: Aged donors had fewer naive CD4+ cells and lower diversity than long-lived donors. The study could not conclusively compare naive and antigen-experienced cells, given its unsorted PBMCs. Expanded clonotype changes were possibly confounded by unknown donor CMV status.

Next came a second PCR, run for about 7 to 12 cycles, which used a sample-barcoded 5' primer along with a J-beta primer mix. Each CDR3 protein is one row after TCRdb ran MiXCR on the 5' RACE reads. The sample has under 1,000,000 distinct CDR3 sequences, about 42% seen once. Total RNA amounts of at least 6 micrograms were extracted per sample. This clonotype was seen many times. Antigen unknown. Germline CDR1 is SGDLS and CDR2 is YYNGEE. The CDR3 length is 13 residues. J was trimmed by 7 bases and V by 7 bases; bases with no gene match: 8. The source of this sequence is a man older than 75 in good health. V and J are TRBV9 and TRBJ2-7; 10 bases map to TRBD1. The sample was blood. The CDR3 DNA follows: TGTGCCAGCCAGACGGGACAGGGGAATGAGCAGTACTTC. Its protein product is CASQTGQGNEQYF. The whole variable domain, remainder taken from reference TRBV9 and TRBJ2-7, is DSGVTQTPKHLITATGQRVTLRCSPRSGDLSVYWYQQSLDQGLQFLIQYYNGEERAKGNILERFSAQQFPDLHSELNLSSLELGDSALYFCASQTGQGNEQYFGPGTRLTVT.